Each of the 8 T cell receptor beta chains below was sequenced from the same sample in a study of a mutant IDH1 vaccine in newly diagnosed glioma. Only in-frame clones appear in the TCRdb table, and some are missing; sequencing was by immunoSEQ multiplex PCR. The sample consists of around 59,000 clones, more than 90% of them appearing once. Time point here: baseline, week 1 (first vaccination visit). Treatment in this sample: pre-vaccination baseline after standard-of-care therapy. The material was PBMCs, obtained from a glioma patient treated with radiotherapy, temozolomide or both. These receptor sequences come from a man aged 45-65 years with glioma.

The chain is built from TRBV19 and TRBJ2-1; D may match TRBD1 or TRBD2 (6 bases each). The CDR3 extends over 16 amino acids. Germline CDR1 LNHDA, CDR2 SQIVND (reference sequence). V shed 5 bases and J shed 10 bases, with 24 bases lying between them. The DNA of the CDR3 is TGTGCCAGTAGTTCACCCGGGACACTAGAGGGAGGAGAGCAGTTCTTC. Amino acid sequence: CASSSPGTLEGGEQFF. The variable domain in full, completed from reference TRBV19 and TRBJ2-1, reads DGGITQSPKYLFRKEGQNVTLSCEQNLNHDAMYWYRQDPGQGLRLIYYSQIVNDFQKGDIAEGYSVSREKKESFPLTVTSAQKNPTAFYLCASSSPGTLEGGEQFFGPGTRLTVL.

The genes are TRBV10-2 and TRBJ2-3; 12 bases align to TRBD1. Germline CDR1 and CDR2: WSHSY and SAAADI. CDR3 size: 17 residues. V was clipped by 4 bases and J by 6 bases; unmatched bases: 11. CDR3 loop: CASSASPGTGGLDTQYF. Written as DNA, the CDR3 is TGCGCCAGCAGTGCCTCCCCCGGGACAGGGGGCTTGGATACGCAGTATTTT.

This clone was seen once. This sequence joins TRBV5-1 and TRBJ2-7, with a possible D match to TRBD1 (5 bases). Per the germline V gene, CDR1 is SGHRS and CDR2 is YFSETQ. This CDR3 is 15 amino acids long. Trimming took off 4 bases at V and 4 bases at J, with 18 bases between the two ends. CDR3 in amino acids: CASSKGPDRGYEQYF. CDR3 nucleotides: TGCGCCAGCAGCAAGGGGCCAGACAGAGGTTACGAGCAGTACTTC.

The sample holds a few counts of this clone. This rearrangement joins TRBV7-2 to TRBJ1-2; no clear D gene. The CDR3 is made up of 16 amino acids. Between the trimmed V and J ends, which lost 1 base and 0 bases, there was a span of 12 bases. Germline CDR1 and CDR2: SGHTA and FQGNSA. The CDR3 DNA reads as TGTGCCAGCAGCTTAGATAGTAGGGTAACTAACTATGGCTACACCTTC. It encodes CASSLDSRVTNYGYTF.

In this sample, this clone turned up once. The J gene is TRBJ2-7, the V gene TRBV6-1; 9 bases align to TRBD2. Unmatched junction bases numbered 6, after V lost 2 bases and J lost 4 bases. This CDR3 comprises 15 residues. CDR1 is MNHNS and CDR2 is SASEGT in the germline V gene. The CDR3 is CASSERASGVYEQYF. As DNA, the CDR3 is TGTGCCAGCAGTGAACGGGCTAGCGGGGTATACGAGCAGTACTTC.

On this clone itself: One end of the junction is discordant with germline, which a read error may explain. The V call is TRBV2, the J call TRBJ1-1; TRBD1 aligns across 7 bases. This CDR3 region has 14 residues. Germline V lookup: CDR1 SNHLY, CDR2 FYNNEI. The CDR3 DNA sequence: TGTGCCAGCACCATGACAGGGAGGAACACTGGAGCTTTCTTT. This translates into CASTMTGRNTGAFF. The whole variable domain, remainder taken from reference TRBV2 and TRBJ1-1, is EPEVTQTPSHQVTQMGQEVILRCVPISNHLYFYWYRQILGQKVEFLVSFYNNEISEKSEIFDDQFSVERPDGSNFTLKIRSTKLEDSAMYFCASTMTGRNTGAFFGQGTRLTVV.

V gene TRBV5-4 combines with J gene TRBJ2-5, with 10 bases identical to TRBD1. CDR1 and CDR2 (germline): SGHNT, YYREEE (reference sequence). V shed 8 bases, J shed 5 bases, and the junction held 12 bases outside the gene matches. The length of the CDR3 is 15 residues. CDR3 protein: CASTKPGQGLETQYF. The DNA of the CDR3 is TGTGCCAGTACTAAGCCGGGACAGGGGCTTGAGACCCAGTACTTC.

The rearrangement joins TRBV12-5 to TRBJ2-2, with TRBD2 matching 11 bases. The CDR3 length is 20 residues. Germline trimming cut 0 bases from V and 4 bases from J; bases unmatched to any gene: 13. Germline values: CDR1 LGHNT, CDR2 FRNRAP. CDR3 DNA sequence: TGTGCTAGTGGTTTGGTATGGGGGCTAGCGGGAGGAAGGGGCACCGGGGAGCTGTTTTTT. This translates into CASGLVWGLAGGRGTGELFF.